One sample yielded the 23 T cell receptor beta chains listed below, sequenced in a study of CD8 T cells in ankylosing spondylitis. TCRdb called the 5' RACE reads again in MiXCR, with one record for every CDR3 protein. Here the sample spans about 92,000 distinct CDR3 sequences, 8.8% being singletons. The sequenced material came from blood, either unsorted or a sorted T cell fraction (not recorded which). These receptors originate from a male donor with ankylosing spondylitis or in good health (not recorded which).

This clonotype has at least ten counts. V gene TRBV24-1 combines with J gene TRBJ2-5; D is tentatively TRBD1 or TRBD2 (5 bases each). The germline gives CDR1 KGHDR, CDR2 SFDVKD. This CDR3 has 14 amino acids. V was cut by 6 bases and J by 3 bases, with 13 bases left in between. As DNA, the CDR3 is TGTGCCACCAGTCGCTCCGGGGCTGAAGAGACCCAGTACTTC. It encodes CATSRSGAEETQYF.

This clonotype was observed at least ten times. The chain carries TRBV12-3 or TRBV12-4 and TRBJ2-2, with D possibly being TRBD2 (6 bases). The ends were cut back, 5 bases at V and 0 bases at J, with 13 bases in the middle. This CDR3 comprises 16 residues. CDR3 bases: TGTGCCAGCAGTCCGCCGGGACTCTCGAACACCGGGGAGCTGTTTTTT. Encoded protein: CASSPPGLSNTGELFF.

This rearrangement joins TRBV7-3 to TRBJ2-2, with TRBD1 matching over 7 bases. This CDR3 comprises 15 residues. Germline V gene data show CDR1 as SGHTA and CDR2 as FQGTGA. Trimming at V came to 3 bases and at J to 4 bases, leaving 5 bases not matched to a gene. The CDR3, as DNA: TGTGCCAGCAGCTTTGGTCCAGGGGGCACCGGGGAGCTGTTTTTT. Translation: CASSFGPGGTGELFF. Full variable domain (remainder filled in from reference TRBV7-3 and TRBJ2-2): GAGVSQTPSNKVTEKGKYVELRCDPISGHTALYWYRQSLGQGPEFLIYFQGTGAADDSGLPNDRFFAVRPEGSVSTLKIQRTERGDSAVYLCASSFGPGGTGELFFGEGSRLTVL.

This clonotype was counted at least ten times. The chain carries TRBV3-1 and TRBJ1-1; D not certain. Germline values: CDR1 LGHDT, CDR2 YNNKEL (reference sequence). This CDR3 contains 16 residues. Trimming stripped 0 bases from V and 1 base from J, with 12 bases between. This CDR3 is CASSQEVGVQNTEAFF. The CDR3 coding sequence is TGTGCCAGCAGCCAAGAGGTCGGGGTACAGAACACTGAAGCTTTCTTT.

This clonotype has at least ten counts. This chain uses TRBV5-1 with TRBJ1-3; D might be TRBD1 (5 bases). The germline gives CDR1 SGHRS, CDR2 YFSETQ. The V end lost 0 bases, the J end lost 1 base, and 11 bases lay between the germline ends. CDR3 size: 16 residues. CDR3 DNA: TGCGCCAGCAGCTTGGATCCGGGGCGGTCTGGAAACACCATATATTTT. It specifies CASSLDPGRSGNTIYF.

This clonotype has ten or more counts. The chain has TRBV25-1 and TRBJ1-6; D is possibly TRBD1 (6 bases). Germline assignment: CDR1 MGHDK and CDR2 SYGVNS. The CDR3 consists of 15 residues. Between the trimmed V and J ends, which lost 4 bases and 7 bases, there was a span of 14 bases. CDR3 sequence (DNA): TGTGCCAGCAGTGGAGCACAGGGAAGGAATTCACCCCTCCACTTT. It yields the protein CASSGAQGRNSPLHF.

This clonotype is classed as medium-sized (0.01 to 0.1%). The rearrangement joins TRBV6-2 or TRBV6-3 to TRBJ2-1; D tentatively fits TRBD1 or TRBD2 (5 bases each). Germline CDR1 is MNHEY and CDR2 is SVGEGT. V lost 2 bases and J lost 7, with 12 bases in between. CDR3 length equals 14 residues. The chain's CDR3 is CASSYVGDPNEQFF. As DNA, the CDR3 is TGTGCCAGCAGTTACGTGGGGGATCCGAATGAGCAGTTCTTC.

Remarks on this clonotype: A much larger clone differs by one base, so this may be a read error. The chain is built from TRBV5-1 and TRBJ2-1; D is ambiguous. Germline V gene sequence: CDR1 SGHRS, CDR2 YFSETQ. The CDR3 has 15 amino acids. CDR3 sequence: CASSRPGLVYNEQLF. The DNA of the CDR3 is TGCGCCAGCAGCCGCCCGGGTCTTGTCTACAATGAGCAGCTCTTC. The full variable domain, completed using reference TRBV5-1 and TRBJ2-1, is KAGVTQTPRYLIKTRGQQVTLSCSPISGHRSVSWYQQTPGQGLQFLFEYFSETQRNKGNFPGRFSGRQFSNSRSEMNVSTLELGDSALYLCASSRPGLVYNEQLFGPGTRLTVL.

This clonotype was recorded many times. V and J are TRBV20-1 and TRBJ2-7; 11 nucleotides line up with TRBD2. The CDR3 is 14 amino acids. J was trimmed by 2 bases and V by 6 bases; bases with no gene match: 6. Germline CDR1 is DFQATT and CDR2 is SNEGSKA (reference sequence). The CDR3 loop is CSADLAGGTYEQYF. The CDR3 coding sequence is TGCAGTGCAGATCTAGCGGGGGGAACCTACGAGCAGTACTTC.

The chain couples TRBV7-3 to TRBJ2-5; either TRBD1 or TRBD2 may fit D (6 bases each). There are 15 residues in the CDR3. Per the germline V gene, CDR1 is SGHTA and CDR2 is FQGTGA. The ends were cut back, 5 bases at V and 1 base at J, with 14 bases in the middle. The CDR3 region has the DNA TGTGCCAGCAGCACAGTAGGGGGGTCCCAAGAGACCCAGTACTTC. It encodes CASSTVGGSQETQYF.

This clonotype was seen repeatedly, ten times or more. The chain uses TRBV12-3 or TRBV12-4 and TRBJ1-1; tentative D call: TRBD1 (5 bases). The CDR3 has 13 amino acids. Trimming cost V 3 bases and J 5 bases, with 10 bases left between them. CDR3 residues: CASSFTGTTEAFF. CDR3 DNA: TGTGCCAGCAGTTTTACCGGGACGACTGAAGCTTTCTTT.

This clonotype was observed at least ten times. This chain links TRBV3-1 with TRBJ2-1; D is perhaps TRBD1 or TRBD2 (5 bases each). This CDR3 is 16 amino acids long. Germline-derived CDR1 and CDR2 are LGHDT and YNNKEL (reference sequence). V lost 1 base to trimming and J lost 0 bases, with 10 bases between them. The CDR3 sequence is CASSQALGDSYNEQFF. CDR3 coding DNA: TGTGCCAGCAGCCAAGCTTTGGGGGACTCCTACAATGAGCAGTTCTTC.

The V call is TRBV5-1, the J call TRBJ1-6; the D is unclear. The CDR3 contains 15 residues. CDR1 is SGHRS, CDR2 YFSETQ, per germline. Trimming cost V 1 base and J 8 bases, with 13 bases left between them. DNA for the CDR3: TGCGCCAGCAGCTTGACTGGGCTTGGGGATTCACCCCTCCACTTT. It specifies CASSLTGLGDSPLHF. The full variable domain, completed using reference TRBV5-1 and TRBJ1-6, is KAGVTQTPRYLIKTRGQQVTLSCSPISGHRSVSWYQQTPGQGLQFLFEYFSETQRNKGNFPGRFSGRQFSNSRSEMNVSTLELGDSALYLCASSLTGLGDSPLHFGNGTRLTVT.

This clonotype was observed a handful of times. The gene calls are TRBV7-2 and TRBJ2-4; 7 nucleotides align to TRBD2. Trimming at V came to 5 bases and at J to 9 bases, leaving 10 bases not matched to a gene. The CDR3 consists of 14 residues. CDR1 and CDR2 (germline): SGHTA, FQGNSA. CDR3 amino acids: CASSQLGLVSIQYF. The CDR3 nucleotides are TGTGCCAGCAGCCAACTCGGACTAGTTTCCATTCAGTACTTC.

This clonotype has at least ten counts. The rearrangement uses TRBV20-1 and TRBJ2-1; TRBD1 aligns across 9 bases. The ends lost 3 bases at V and 6 bases at J; junction bases unmatched: 6. Germline CDR1 reads DFQATT; CDR2 reads SNEGSKA (reference sequence). The CDR3 extends over 14 amino acids. CDR3 in DNA: TGCAGTGCTAGTTCGGGACAGGGTGTCAATGAGCAGTTCTTC. Protein: CSASSGQGVNEQFF.

This clonotype was detected ten times or more. The CDR3 is CASSQGQGHSSYGYTF. The CDR3 region has the DNA TGTGCCAGCAGCCAGGGACAGGGGCACTCTAGCTATGGCTACACCTTC. The genes are TRBV3-1 and TRBJ1-2; TRBD1 matches 10 bases. Germline V lookup: CDR1 LGHDT, CDR2 YNNKEL (reference sequence). There are 16 residues in the CDR3. Unmatched junction bases numbered 8, after V lost 3 bases and J lost 4 bases.

This clonotype has a count of ten or more. V is TRBV2 and J is TRBJ2-7; TRBD2 matches at 11 bases. The J segment lost 2 bases and the V segment lost 1 base, leaving 1 base of the junction unmatched. This CDR3 is built from 15 residues. Germline values: CDR1 SNHLY, CDR2 FYNNEI. The CDR3 DNA follows: TGTGCCAGCAGTGAAGAGACTAGCGGGACCTACGAGCAGTACTTC. It specifies CASSEETSGTYEQYF.

There are many counts of this clonotype. The CDR3, as DNA: TGCAGTGCTAGAGAACCGGGGCCCTACGAGCAGTACTTC. It specifies CSAREPGPYEQYF. The J gene is TRBJ2-7, the V gene TRBV20-1; either TRBD1 or TRBD2 may fit D (5 bases each). CDR3 length: 13 residues. Germline V lookup: CDR1 DFQATT, CDR2 SNEGSKA (reference sequence). The ends were cut back, 0 bases at V and 2 bases at J, with 8 bases in the middle.

This clonotype has more than one count but fewer than ten. The chain uses TRBV2 and TRBJ2-7, with TRBD2 identical over 10 bases. The CDR3 has 15 amino acids. With 4 bases clipped from V and 1 base from J, the junction kept 4 bases outside the gene matches. The V gene's germline CDR1 is SNHLY and CDR2 FYNNEI. The CDR3 loop reads CASSVASGGSYEQYF. In DNA, the CDR3 is TGTGCCAGCAGTGTTGCTAGCGGGGGTTCCTACGAGCAGTACTTC.

J is TRBJ2-5 and V is TRBV12-3 or TRBV12-4, with 8 bases matching TRBD2. There are 14 residues in the CDR3. J lost 5 bases, V lost 0 bases, and 2 bases had no gene match. CDR3 amino acids: CASSLAKRGETQYF. The CDR3 DNA follows: TGTGCCAGCAGTTTAGCGAAGCGGGGGGAGACCCAGTACTTC.

This clonotype was counted ten times or more. The rearrangement uses TRBV27 and TRBJ2-3; D call uncertain. CDR1 is MNHEY and CDR2 is SMNVEV in the germline V gene (reference sequence). The CDR3 covers 14 residues. The V and J ends lost 2 bases and 2 bases respectively, with 8 bases between them. CDR3 nucleotides: TGTGCCAGCAGTTTAGATAGCTTCACAGATACGCAGTATTTT. Its translation: CASSLDSFTDTQYF.

This clonotype was observed at least ten times. The chain uses TRBV20-1 and TRBJ2-7; 10 nucleotides agree with TRBD1. There are 14 residues in the CDR3. The ends lost 4 bases at V and 2 bases at J; junction bases unmatched: 5. Germline V gene lookup returns CDR1 DFQATT and CDR2 SNEGSKA (reference sequence). The CDR3 sequence is CSAKGTGDTYEQYF. The CDR3 DNA follows: TGCAGTGCTAAAGGGACAGGGGATACCTACGAGCAGTACTTC.

This clonotype was found many times. This chain joins TRBV9 and TRBJ2-7; 11 bases agree with TRBD1. V shed 2 bases, J shed 5 bases, and the junction held 9 bases outside the gene matches. CDR1 and CDR2 from the germline V gene are SGDLS and YYNGEE. This CDR3 region has 16 residues. The DNA of the CDR3 is TGTGCCAGCAGCGTCGGGACAGGGGGTGTAGACCACGAGCAGTACTTC. It translates to CASSVGTGGVDHEQYF.